What follows describes a single T cell receptor (beta chain). The data were taken from a study of T cell clonotyping in hematopoietic cell transplantation. Time point indicated: recipient sample about 28 days before transplant, after cytoreduction. The method was immunoSEQ multiplex PCR; TCRdb's version includes in-frame clones alone and lacks a portion of them. The repertoire holds roughly 45,000 clones, 86% seen once, with about 5.6% in the top ten. With V trimmed by 5 bases and J by 8 bases, 8 bases remained unmatched. Looked up from germline, CDR1 is SGHAT and CDR2 is FQNNGV. The CDR3 totals 15 residues.

The TCR sequence derives from a man aged 60-69 years with biphenotypic leukemia. Some clones in this sample may be carry-over from other donors' samples. The chain employs TRBV11-2 and TRBJ2-1; 11 bases map to TRBD2. Specimen: peripheral blood mononuclear cells, collected before stem cell transplant. The CDR3 spells CASSQIQLAGDEQFF. The CDR3 DNA is TGTGCCAGCAGCCAAATTCAACTAGCGGGAGATGAGCAGTTCTTC.